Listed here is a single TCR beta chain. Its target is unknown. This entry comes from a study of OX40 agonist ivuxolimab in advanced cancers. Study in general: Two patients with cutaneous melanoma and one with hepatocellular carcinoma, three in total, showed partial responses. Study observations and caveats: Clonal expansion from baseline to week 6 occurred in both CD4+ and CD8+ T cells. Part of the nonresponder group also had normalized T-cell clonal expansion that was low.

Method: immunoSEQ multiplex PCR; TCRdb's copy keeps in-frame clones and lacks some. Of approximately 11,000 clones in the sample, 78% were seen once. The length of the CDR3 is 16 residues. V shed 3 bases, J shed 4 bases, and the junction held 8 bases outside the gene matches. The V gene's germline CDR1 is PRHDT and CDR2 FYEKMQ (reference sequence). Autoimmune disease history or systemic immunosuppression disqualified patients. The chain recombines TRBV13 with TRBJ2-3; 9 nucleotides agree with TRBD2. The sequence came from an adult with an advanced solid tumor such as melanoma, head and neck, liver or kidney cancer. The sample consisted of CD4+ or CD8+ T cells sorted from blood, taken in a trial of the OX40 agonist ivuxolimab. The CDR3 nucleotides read TGTGCCAGCAGCTTGGGCGGCGGGAGGGCTCCAGATACGCAGTATTTT. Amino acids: CASSLGGGRAPDTQYF. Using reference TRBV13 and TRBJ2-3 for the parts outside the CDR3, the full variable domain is AAGVIQSPRHLIKEKRETATLKCYPIPRHDTVYWYQQGPGQDPQFLISFYEKMQSDKGSIPDRFSAQQFSDYHSELNMSSLELGDSALYFCASSLGGGRAPDTQYFGPGTRLTVL.